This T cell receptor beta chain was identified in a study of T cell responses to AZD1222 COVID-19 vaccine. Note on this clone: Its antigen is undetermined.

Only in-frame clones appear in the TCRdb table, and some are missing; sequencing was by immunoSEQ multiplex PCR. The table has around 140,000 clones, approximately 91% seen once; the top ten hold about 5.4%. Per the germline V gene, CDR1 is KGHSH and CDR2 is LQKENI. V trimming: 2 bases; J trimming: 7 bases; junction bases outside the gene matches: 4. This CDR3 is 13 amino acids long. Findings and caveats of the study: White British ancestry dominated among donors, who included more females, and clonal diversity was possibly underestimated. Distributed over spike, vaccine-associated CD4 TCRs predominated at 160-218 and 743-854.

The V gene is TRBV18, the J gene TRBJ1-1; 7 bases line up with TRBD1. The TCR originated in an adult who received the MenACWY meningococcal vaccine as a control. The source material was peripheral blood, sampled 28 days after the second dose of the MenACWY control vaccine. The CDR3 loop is CASSPADRYEAFF. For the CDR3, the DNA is TGTGCCAGCTCACCAGCGGACAGGTATGAAGCTTTCTTT.